Presented here are 5 T cell receptor beta chains from one specimen sequenced in a study of shared clonotypes between healthy human individuals. Method: immunoSEQ multiplex PCR; TCRdb's copy keeps in-frame clones and lacks some. The profile shows around 1.9 million clones, more than 85% of them singletons. Naive CD8 cells lacked CD45RO and underwent positive selection for CCR7, leaving out terminally differentiated effector memory CD45RA+ cells. The sequencing sample was made of naive CD8+ T cells from PBMCs. The source is a man aged 18 to 30 in good health. Some clones in this sample may be carry-over from other donors' samples.

V usage is TRBV5-4 and J usage is TRBJ2-5, with 8 positions matching TRBD2. The CDR3 spans 15 residues. Germline lookup yields CDR1 SGHNT and CDR2 YYREEE (reference sequence). V lost 4 bases and J lost 1; bases outside the gene matches: 6. The DNA of the CDR3 is TGTGCCAGCAGCCCCCGCGGGAGGACCCAAGAGACCCAGTACTTC. Translation: CASSPRGRTQETQYF.

This chain joins TRBV9 and TRBJ2-3; D assignment may be TRBD1 or TRBD2 (5 bases each). The V end was cut by 0 bases, the J end by 0 bases, with 14 bases between. Germline CDR1 reads SGDLS; CDR2 reads YYNGEE. The CDR3 totals 17 residues. The CDR3 bases are TGTGCCAGCAGCGTAGCGCCAGGGACCTCTAGCACAGATACGCAGTATTTT. It yields the protein CASSVAPGTSSTDTQYF.

The CDR3 reads CASSFFLDGHEQYF. Written as DNA, the CDR3 is TGTGCCAGCAGTTTCTTTCTGGACGGACACGAGCAGTACTTC. The J gene is TRBJ2-7, the V gene TRBV27; unclear D gene. The germline V and J ends were trimmed by 3 bases and 5 bases, with 14 bases remaining between them. CDR3 length: 14 amino acids. The V gene's germline CDR1 is MNHEY and CDR2 SMNVEV (reference sequence).

This sequence joins TRBV29-1 and TRBJ2-1, with D maybe TRBD1 (6 bases). Germline V lookup: CDR1 SQVTM, CDR2 ANQGSEA. This CDR3 spans 12 amino acids. V lost 5 bases and J 5 bases, leaving 10 bases between the germline ends. The CDR3 DNA reads TGCAGCGTTACAGGGATTGACAATGAGCAGTTCTTC. It codes for CSVTGIDNEQFF.

The chain carries TRBV30 and TRBJ2-7; no reliable D call. The germline V and J ends were trimmed by 5 bases and 2 bases, with 10 bases remaining between them. The CDR3 extends over 12 amino acids. Germline values: CDR1 GTSNPN, CDR2 SVGIG (reference sequence). In DNA, the CDR3 is TGTGCCTGGGGACCACAGACCTACGAGCAGTACTTC. Translating gives CAWGPQTYEQYF.